This TCR beta chain was sequenced during a study of cytomegalovirus exposure and HLA in healthy donors. Study at large: The same platform was used for the roughly 120 validation repertoires as for the approximately 610 first-cohort repertoires, as reported in a later analysis.

This clone was detected a few times. The antigen is unknown. Only in-frame clones appear in the TCRdb table, and some are missing; sequencing was by immunoSEQ multiplex PCR. The sample has a few hundred thousand clones, roughly 90% seen once. Study-wide findings and caveats: The authors listed some 160 TCR beta chains as cytomegalovirus-associated.

The CDR3 covers 15 residues. Trimming removed 1 base at V and 2 bases at J, with 11 bases between. CDR1 is SEHNR and CDR2 is FQNEAQ in the germline V gene (reference sequence). The genes are TRBV7-9 and TRBJ1-1; D gene ambiguous. This TCR was sampled from a woman between 18 and 29 years old in good health and CMV-seronegative. The sample was PBMCs. The CDR3 is CASSLVLAGNTEAFF. DNA of the CDR3: TGTGCCAGCAGCTTAGTCCTAGCCGGAAACACTGAAGCTTTCTTT.